One T cell receptor beta chain is described in this entry. The antigen is unknown. These data are taken from a study of OX40 agonist ivuxolimab in advanced cancers. Study conclusions and caveats: Expanded clones tended on average to be more numerous among CD8+ T cells than CD4+. Clonal expansion was among the lowest in partial responders at 0.1-3.0 mg/kg, especially CD8+. There was clonal expansion of CD4+ and CD8+ blood T cells by week 6 at 0.1 to 3.0 mg/kg.

TCRdb's table, derived via immunoSEQ multiplex PCR, lists solely in-frame clones and lacks some. The data show 85,000 to 100,000 clones, around 85% seen once. Excluded were patients having autoimmune disease history or systemic immunosuppression. CDR3 length: 13 amino acids. Germline CDR1 reads SNHLY; CDR2 reads FYNNEI. Trimming pared 10 bases from V and 1 base from J, leaving 10 bases between. Source: CD4+ or CD8+ T cells sorted from blood, taken in a trial of the OX40 agonist ivuxolimab. This sequence was found in an adult with an advanced solid tumor such as melanoma, head and neck, liver or kidney cancer. This chain links TRBV2 with TRBJ2-2, with D tentatively TRBD1 (5 bases). CDR3 protein: CATQQENTGELFF. For the CDR3, the DNA is TGTGCCACCCAACAGGAGAACACCGGGGAGCTGTTTTTT.